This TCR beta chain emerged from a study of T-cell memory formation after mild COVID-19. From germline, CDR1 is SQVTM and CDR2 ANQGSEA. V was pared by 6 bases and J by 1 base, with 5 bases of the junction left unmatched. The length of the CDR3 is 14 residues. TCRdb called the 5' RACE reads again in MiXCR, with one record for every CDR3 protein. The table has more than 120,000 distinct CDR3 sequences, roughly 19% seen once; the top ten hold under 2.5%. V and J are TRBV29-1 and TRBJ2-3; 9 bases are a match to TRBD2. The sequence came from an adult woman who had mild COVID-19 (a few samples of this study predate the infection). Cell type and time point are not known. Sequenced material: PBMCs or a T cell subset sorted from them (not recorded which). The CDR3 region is CSVARGGGTDTQYF. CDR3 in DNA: TGCAGCGTCGCCCGCGGGGGGGGCACAGATACGCAGTATTTT.